This passage covers 16 T cell receptor beta chains from one sample sequenced in a study of Ad26.COV2.S vaccination and SARS-CoV-2 variants. Treatment: some 19 received Ad26.COV2.S at low or high dose, single or two shots; 5 received placebo; per-sample allocation not given. Sampling was done on day 63 after the first vaccine or placebo injection. TCRdb's table, derived via immunoSEQ multiplex PCR, lists solely in-frame clones and lacks some. The sample includes about 350,000 clones, about 88% of them seen just once. The sample consisted of peripheral blood, taken in a trial of Ad26.COV2.S vaccine versus placebo. The receptors shown here come from a person between 18 and 59 years old who received the Ad26.COV2.S COVID-19 vaccine or a placebo.

The chain joins TRBV3-1 (or the pseudogene TRBV3-2) to TRBJ1-1, with D perhaps matching TRBD1 (5 bases). The CDR3 runs 15 residues. CDR1 LGHDT and CDR2 YNNKEL come from the germline V gene (reference sequence). V was clipped by 2 bases and J by 1 base, with 11 bases between them. DNA of the CDR3: TGTGCCAGCAGCCAAATCCCGGGGGGGAACACTGAAGCTTTCTTT. Translated: CASSQIPGGNTEAFF.

The V gene is TRBV7-2, the J gene TRBJ1-2; 7 nucleotides line up with TRBD1. The CDR3 loop spans 13 amino acids. The V segment lost 5 bases and the J segment 6 bases; nucleotides outside the gene matches: 6. Looked up from germline, CDR1 is SGHTA and CDR2 is FQGNSA. The CDR3 is CASSPGTVNGYTF. CDR3 in DNA: TGTGCCAGCAGCCCAGGGACAGTTAATGGCTACACCTTC.

The CDR3 protein is CASSEGTANEKLFF. The CDR3 DNA is TGTGCCAGTAGTGAGGGCACAGCTAATGAAAAACTGTTTTTT. The V call is TRBV19, the J call TRBJ1-4; D not resolved. V was trimmed by 5 bases and J by 3 bases, leaving 10 bases between them. Germline CDR1 LNHDA, CDR2 SQIVND (reference sequence). This CDR3 has 14 residues.

The rearrangement links TRBV7-8 to TRBJ2-6, with 10 bases identical to TRBD1. This CDR3 has 22 residues. Losses at the gene ends were 4 bases for V and 1 base for J; bases not matched to a gene: 19. Germline V CDR1 and CDR2: SGHVS, FQNEAQ. The CDR3 nucleotides read TGTGCCAGCAGCTCAAGAAAGGCCGGGACAGGGGTTCTCCAATCTGGGGCCAACGTCCTGACTTTC. Its translation is CASSSRKAGTGVLQSGANVLTF.

The V call is TRBV4-1, the J call TRBJ2-1; the match to TRBD2 covers 12 bases. This CDR3 is built from 19 residues. Germline V gene lookup returns CDR1 MGHRA and CDR2 YSYEKL. Trimming removed 3 bases from V and 0 bases from J; junction bases left unmatched: 9. CDR3 in DNA: TGCGCCAGCAGCCATCTTTGGACTAGCGGGATCAGCTCCTACAATGAGCAGTTCTTC. Its protein is CASSHLWTSGISSYNEQFF.

The CDR3: CATSDFPAGLNTGELFF. In DNA form, the CDR3 reads TGTGCCACCAGTGATTTTCCGGCGGGACTGAACACCGGGGAGCTGTTTTTT. The chain links TRBV24-1 to TRBJ2-2; D perhaps matches TRBD2 (6 bases). This CDR3 is 17 amino acids long. V was pared by 1 base and J by 1 base, with 12 bases between. Germline assignment: CDR1 KGHDR and CDR2 SFDVKD.

This rearrangement joins TRBV12-5 to TRBJ1-2; D call uncertain. This CDR3 has 13 residues. V shed 1 base and J shed 3 bases, with 6 bases lying between them. CDR1 LGHNT and CDR2 FRNRAP come from the germline V gene. The CDR3 is CASGLGGDYGYTF. The CDR3 DNA sequence: TGTGCTAGTGGTTTGGGTGGTGACTATGGCTACACCTTC. The full variable domain, rest sourced from reference TRBV12-5 and TRBJ1-2, is DARVTQTPRHKVTEMGQEVTMRCQPILGHNTVFWYRQTMMQGLELLAYFRNRAPLDDSGMPKDRFSAEMPDATLATLKIQPSEPRDSAVYFCASGLGGDYGYTFGSGTRLTVV.

The CDR3 here is CASSFGVLETQYF. The DNA of the CDR3 is TGTGCCAGCAGCTTCGGGGTCCTCGAGACCCAGTACTTC. The V and J genes are TRBV7-2 and TRBJ2-5, with TRBD2 as a possible D gene (5 bases). The CDR3 totals 13 residues. The germline V gene encodes CDR1 SGHTA and CDR2 FQGNSA. V was cut by 3 bases and J by 5 bases, with 10 bases left in between.

This clone was detected only once. This sequence joins TRBV24-1 and TRBJ2-3; 14 bases map to TRBD2. The CDR3 is 16 amino acids. V was pared by 1 base and J by 7 bases, with 3 bases of the junction left unmatched. Germline-derived CDR1 and CDR2 are KGHDR and SFDVKD. CDR3 in amino acids: CATSDLGTSGGNTQYF. CDR3 sequence (DNA): TGTGCCACCAGTGATTTAGGGACTAGCGGGGGAAATACGCAGTATTTT.

This chain links TRBV3-1 (or the pseudogene TRBV3-2) with TRBJ1-1; D is ambiguous. CDR3 length: 12 amino acids. V gave up 4 bases and J gave up 0 bases, with 3 bases separating them. CDR1 and CDR2 (germline): LGHDT, YNNKEL (reference sequence). The CDR3 DNA is TGTGCCAGCAGCCGGATGAACACTGAAGCTTTCTTT. It codes for CASSRMNTEAFF.

The chain has TRBV9 and TRBJ2-3; D unclear. CDR3 size: 13 residues. The V end lost 0 bases, the J end lost 2 bases, and 4 bases lay between the germline ends. The germline V gene has CDR1 SGDLS and CDR2 YYNGEE. The CDR3 nucleotides are TGTGCCAGCAGCGTAGAGTACACAGATACGCAGTATTTT. Translating gives CASSVEYTDTQYF.

V is TRBV11-1 and J is TRBJ2-7; the match to TRBD1 covers 7 bases. CDR3 length: 14 residues. CDR1 is SGHAT, CDR2 FQDESV, per germline (reference sequence). The V segment lost 6 bases and the J segment 6 bases; nucleotides outside the gene matches: 11. The CDR3 DNA sequence: TGTGCCAGCAGTTTTGACAGGGCAAACAGCGAGCAGTACTTC. Encoded protein: CASSFDRANSEQYF.

The chain recombines TRBV28 with TRBJ2-1; 10 bases are a match to TRBD2. Germline V CDR1 and CDR2: MDHEN, SYDVKM. The CDR3 contains 15 residues. With 3 bases clipped from V and 8 bases from J, the junction kept 7 bases outside the gene matches. CDR3 protein: CASSLEREGFDEQFF. CDR3 in DNA: TGTGCCAGCAGTTTGGAGCGGGAGGGCTTCGATGAGCAGTTCTTC.

The chain joins TRBV5-4 to TRBJ2-1, with a weak D call TRBD1 (7 bases). Germline V lookup: CDR1 SGHNT, CDR2 YYREEE (reference sequence). The CDR3 covers 15 residues. V gave up 4 bases and J gave up 2 bases, with 13 bases separating them. CDR3 sequence reads: CASSPGGTAYNEQFF. In DNA form, the CDR3 reads TGTGCCAGCAGCCCAGGAGGGACAGCCTACAATGAGCAGTTCTTC.

The CDR3 DNA reads as TGTGCCAGCAGGGGGCGGGGGACAGATACGCAGTATTTT. The encoded protein is CASRGRGTDTQYF. This sequence joins TRBV3-1 (or the pseudogene TRBV3-2) and TRBJ2-3; TRBD2 matches at 7 bases. This CDR3 region has 13 residues. Germline V gene sequence: CDR1 LGHDT, CDR2 YNNKEL (reference sequence). Germline trimming cut 6 bases from V and 3 bases from J; bases unmatched to any gene: 3.

The V gene is TRBV7-3, the J gene TRBJ1-1, with D perhaps TRBD1 (6 bases). Trimming removed 5 bases at V and 6 bases at J, with 13 bases between. Per germline, CDR1 SGHTA and CDR2 FQGTGA. The CDR3 loop spans 13 amino acids. The CDR3 bases are TGTGCCAGCAGCCCCAGGGGTTTGGCTGAAGCTTTCTTT. Translated: CASSPRGLAEAFF.